This T cell receptor (beta chain) originates from a study of technical replicates of blood from a handful of donors. The assay was immunoSEQ multiplex PCR, and TCRdb's table has in-frame clones only and misses some. There are around 76,000 clones in the sample; approximately 96% occur only once, and 0.2% to 0.25% lies in the top ten. Germline values: CDR1 KGHSH, CDR2 LQKENI. This CDR3 is 14 amino acids long. Losses at the gene ends were 11 bases for V and 5 bases for J; bases not matched to a gene: 14. J is TRBJ1-1 and V is TRBV18; 7 nucleotides match TRBD1. What was sequenced was T cells isolated from PBMCs. This sequence originates from a human donor in good health. The chain's CDR3 is CASILTGMGTEAFF. For the CDR3, the DNA is TGTGCCTCAATTCTGACAGGGATGGGAACTGAAGCTTTCTTT.